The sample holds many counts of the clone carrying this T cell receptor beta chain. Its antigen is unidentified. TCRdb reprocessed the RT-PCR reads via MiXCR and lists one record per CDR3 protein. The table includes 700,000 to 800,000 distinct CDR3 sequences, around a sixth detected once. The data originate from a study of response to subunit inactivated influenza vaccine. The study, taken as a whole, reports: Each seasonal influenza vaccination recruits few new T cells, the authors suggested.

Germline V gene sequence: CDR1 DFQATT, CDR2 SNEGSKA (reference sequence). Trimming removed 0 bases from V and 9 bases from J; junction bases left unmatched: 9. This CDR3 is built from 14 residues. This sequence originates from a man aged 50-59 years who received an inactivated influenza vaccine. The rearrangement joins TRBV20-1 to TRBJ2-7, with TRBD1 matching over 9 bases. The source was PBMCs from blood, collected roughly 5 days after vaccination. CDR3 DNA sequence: TGCAGTGCTAGAGATTTAGGACAGGGGATTGGGCAGTACTTC. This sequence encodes CSARDLGQGIGQYF.